Below are 10 T cell receptor beta chains sequenced from a single sample in a study of high-grade serous ovarian cancer treatment subgroups. Tumor samples were taken before definitive surgery or chemotherapy. Generated by immunoSEQ multiplex PCR, the TCRdb table keeps only in-frame clones and is missing some. The sample records 800 or so clones, 60% to 85% being singletons. The sample was tumor tissue. The receptors here all came from a human donor with high-grade serous ovarian cancer.

Only a few counts were recorded for this clone. The rearrangement links TRBV28 to TRBJ1-4; D is ambiguous. The germline V gene has CDR1 MDHEN and CDR2 SYDVKM. The CDR3 consists of 14 residues. The ends were cut back, 6 bases at V and 6 bases at J, with 14 bases in the middle. CDR3 region: CASRPVLADEKLFF. The CDR3 coding sequence is TGTGCCAGCAGGCCGGTCCTAGCGGATGAAAAACTGTTTTTT.

V usage is TRBV29-1 and J usage is TRBJ2-7, with D uncertain. In germline, CDR1 is SQVTM, CDR2 ANQGSEA. The CDR3 spans 15 residues. The V and J ends lost 7 bases and 1 base respectively, with 20 bases between them. The CDR3 protein is CSAISLRGGSYEQYF. CDR3 bases: TGCAGCGCAATCTCTCTCCGCGGCGGATCCTACGAGCAGTACTTC.

The chain links TRBV27 to TRBJ2-3; no clear D gene. The CDR3 runs 13 residues. V lost 3 bases and J 5 bases, leaving 9 bases between the germline ends. Germline loops: CDR1 MNHEY, CDR2 SMNVEV (reference sequence). This CDR3 reads CASSLYPGDTQYF. The CDR3, as DNA: TGTGCCAGCAGTTTGTACCCGGGAGATACGCAGTATTTT.

The chain joins TRBV7-9 to TRBJ1-3, with 9 bases fitting TRBD1. The CDR3 sequence is 17 residues long. Germline V gives CDR1 SEHNR, CDR2 FQNEAQ (reference sequence). Trimming at V came to 5 bases and at J to 1 base, leaving 9 bases not matched to a gene. CDR3 residues: CASSPRNRGRSGNTIYF. The DNA for the CDR3 is TGTGCCAGCAGCCCGAGGAACAGGGGGCGATCTGGAAACACCATATATTTT.

V and J are TRBV7-9 and TRBJ1-1, with D maybe TRBD1 (6 bases). V gave up 3 bases and J gave up 7 bases, with 21 bases separating them. CDR1 and CDR2 from the germline V gene are SEHNR and FQNEAQ (reference sequence). The CDR3 spans 16 residues. The CDR3, as DNA: TGTGCCAGCAGCTTTCCTGAGGGGGGGAGGATGAGTGAAGCTTTCTTT. It specifies CASSFPEGGRMSEAFF.

This chain's CDR3 is CASAVASVYNEQFF. The CDR3, as DNA: TGTGCCAGCGCCGTAGCTAGCGTTTACAATGAGCAGTTCTTC. This sequence joins TRBV6-5 and TRBJ2-1; TRBD2 is a possible D gene (6 bases). Between the trimmed V and J ends, which lost 8 bases and 4 bases, there was a span of 15 bases. Germline V CDR1 and CDR2: MNHEY, SVGAGI. This CDR3 is built from 14 residues.

This chain connects TRBV18 to TRBJ2-4, with unresolved D. The CDR3 extends over 14 amino acids. V lost 0 bases and J 6 bases, leaving 9 bases between the germline ends. Germline V gene data show CDR1 as KGHSH and CDR2 as LQKENI. The CDR3 reads CASSPPFGLNIQYF. The CDR3 nucleotides are TGTGCCAGCTCACCACCGTTCGGATTAAACATTCAGTACTTC.

In regard to this clone: Other DNA sequences in this sample translate to the same CDR3. J is TRBJ1-4 and V is TRBV29-1, with TRBD1 matching over 9 bases. The CDR3 totals 14 residues. CDR1 SQVTM and CDR2 ANQGSEA come from the germline V gene. J was trimmed by 5 bases and V by 1 base; bases with no gene match: 2. CDR3 in amino acids: CSVEGTGENEKLFF. CDR3 DNA: TGCAGCGTTGAAGGGACAGGGGAAAATGAAAAACTGTTTTTT.

This clone was seen a few times. The chain links TRBV28 to TRBJ2-6; the match to TRBD1 covers 8 bases. The V and J ends lost 5 bases and 3 bases, in that order; junction bases with no gene match: 18. Germline assignment: CDR1 MDHEN and CDR2 SYDVKM. The CDR3 covers 20 residues. The CDR3 region has the DNA TGTGCCAGCAGTCCCGAGTCAGGATGGACAGGGCTGTTTGGGGCCAACGTCCTGACTTTC. Translated: CASSPESGWTGLFGANVLTF.

This chain links TRBV29-1 with TRBJ2-3; D is unclear. V was shortened by 4 bases and J by 10 bases, with 6 bases between the two germline ends. The CDR3 length is 9 residues. Germline CDR1 SQVTM, CDR2 ANQGSEA. The DNA for the CDR3 is TGCAGCGTTGGCCAGGCGCAGTATTTT. Protein sequence: CSVGQAQYF.